The T cell receptor (beta chain) under discussion was sequenced for a study of blood T cell repertoires in COVID-19. The wider study: Material from acute and convalescent COVID-19 was sourced from the United States, Italy and Spain.

The CDR3 sequence is 14 residues long. CDR1 is SGHTA, CDR2 FQGTGA, per germline. With V trimmed by 3 bases and J by 7 bases, 7 bases remained unmatched. Generated by immunoSEQ multiplex PCR, the TCRdb table keeps only in-frame clones and is missing some. The table shows 55,000 to 75,000 clones, with around 82% occurring only once. Seattle's cohort entered during active infection and was followed longitudinally. This TCR was recovered from an elderly man with COVID-19, enrolled during active disease. The genes are TRBV7-3 and TRBJ1-1, with 8 positions matching TRBD1. The sequenced material came from peripheral blood. The CDR3 coding sequence is TGTGCCAGCAGCTTTAACAGGGGGACGGGTGAAGCTTTCTTT. This gives the protein CASSFNRGTGEAFF.